Below are 32 T cell receptor beta chains sequenced from a single sample in a study of cytomegalovirus exposure and HLA in healthy donors. A multiplex PCR was run with 60 Vbeta primers and 13 Jbeta primers. Data came from immunoSEQ multiplex PCR; TCRdb stores just in-frame clones and leaves some out. The repertoire holds some 170,000 clones, about four fifths seen once, with 4.9% in the top ten. The sample consisted of PBMCs. These receptors were taken from a woman between 18 and 30 years old in good health and CMV-seropositive.

The rearrangement joins TRBV5-6 to TRBJ1-1; no definite D call. Germline V lookup: CDR1 SGHDT, CDR2 YYEEEE. This CDR3 has 13 residues. Trimming took 0 bases from V and 5 from J, leaving 8 bases between them. DNA for the CDR3: TGTGCCAGCAGCTTGGAGAGGTTGACTGAAGCTTTCTTT. Translating it yields CASSLERLTEAFF.

CDR3 sequence reads: CASSYSRDSPSYEQYF. The CDR3, as DNA: TGTGCCAGCAGTTACTCAAGGGACTCCCCCTCTTACGAGCAGTACTTC. V and J are TRBV6-6 and TRBJ2-7; possible D gene TRBD2, 6 bases. The length of the CDR3 is 16 residues. Germline-derived CDR1 and CDR2 are MNHNY and SVGAGI (reference sequence). The V and J ends lost 0 bases and 4 bases respectively, with 16 bases between them.

The V and J genes are TRBV2 and TRBJ1-4, with 10 bases matching TRBD1. V gave up 8 bases and J gave up 7 bases; unmatched junction bases: 7. This CDR3 is 14 amino acids long. CDR1 and CDR2 from the germline V gene are SNHLY and FYNNEI. For the CDR3, the DNA is TGTGCCAGCTACCTGGACAGGGGGAGTGAAAAACTGTTTTTT. Translation gives CASYLDRGSEKLFF.

V and J are TRBV18 and TRBJ1-3, with D possibly matching TRBD1 (5 bases). CDR1 and CDR2 from the germline V gene are KGHSH and LQKENI. The CDR3 totals 15 residues. Trimming pared 3 bases from V and 4 bases from J, leaving 13 bases between. The CDR3 region has the DNA TGTGCCAGCTCACCTTCGTCAGGGAACGGAAACACCATATATTTT. As protein: CASSPSSGNGNTIYF.

V usage is TRBV6-5 and J usage is TRBJ2-1, with 9 bases lining up with TRBD1. Trimming at V came to 9 bases and at J to 7 bases, leaving 10 bases not matched to a gene. CDR3 length: 14 residues. CDR1 MNHEY and CDR2 SVGAGI come from the germline V gene. The CDR3 loop reads CASIDPTGGNEQFF. CDR3 DNA sequence: TGTGCCAGTATAGACCCGACAGGGGGTAATGAGCAGTTCTTC.

V is TRBV19 and J is TRBJ2-5, with 8 nucleotides matching TRBD2. CDR1 is LNHDA and CDR2 is SQIVND in the germline V gene (reference sequence). V gave up 3 bases and J gave up 5 bases; unmatched junction bases: 8. CDR3 length: 15 residues. CDR3 protein: CASSMVGGGLETQYF. The CDR3, as DNA: TGTGCCAGTAGTATGGTCGGGGGGGGCCTGGAGACCCAGTACTTC.

The CDR3 sequence: CASSYRTGDGYTF. The CDR3, as DNA: TGTGCCAGCAGCTACAGGACAGGGGATGGCTACACCTTC. This chain links TRBV5-5 with TRBJ1-2, with 9 bases that match TRBD1. V was clipped by 3 bases and J by 6 bases; unmatched bases: 3. This CDR3 spans 13 amino acids. Germline-derived CDR1 and CDR2 are SGHKS and YYEKEE (reference sequence).

This chain connects TRBV7-3 to TRBJ2-6; a possible D gene is TRBD1 (5 bases). Germline CDR1 reads SGHTA; CDR2 reads FQGTGA. The CDR3 totals 15 residues. The V end was cut by 2 bases, the J end by 2 bases, with 7 bases between. CDR3 DNA sequence: TGTGCCAGCAGCTTATCAGGGCCTGGGGCCAACGTCCTGACTTTC. The encoded protein is CASSLSGPGANVLTF.

The CDR3 DNA reads as TGTGCCAGCAGTTACTCGGGGGCTAGCACAGATACGCAGTATTTT. Its translation is CASSYSGASTDTQYF. The genes are TRBV6-5 and TRBJ2-3, with D maybe TRBD1 (6 bases). V was pared by 0 bases and J by 0 bases, with 7 bases between. Germline CDR1 and CDR2: MNHEY and SVGAGI. The CDR3 contains 15 residues.

V and J are TRBV6-1 and TRBJ1-2; the D gene is possibly TRBD1 (6 bases). CDR1 MNHNS and CDR2 SASEGT come from the germline V gene. This CDR3 has 16 residues. The V gene lost 2 bases and the J gene lost 6 bases, with 19 bases spanning the gap. This chain's CDR3 is CASSELGGSVIHGYTF. In DNA form, the CDR3 reads TGTGCCAGCAGTGAACTAGGGGGATCTGTCATCCATGGCTACACCTTC.

The chain combines TRBV29-1 with TRBJ1-1; D possibly corresponds to TRBD1 (6 bases). The V end lost 6 bases, the J end lost 0 bases, and 11 bases lay between the germline ends. The CDR3 runs to 13 residues. In germline, CDR1 is SQVTM, CDR2 ANQGSEA. The CDR3 nucleotides read TGCAGCGTCGGGACACTGATGAACACTGAAGCTTTCTTT. It translates to CSVGTLMNTEAFF.

This rearrangement joins TRBV19 to TRBJ2-5, with 9 bases identical to TRBD2. CDR3 length: 15 residues. Germline trimming cut 5 bases from V and 1 base from J; bases unmatched to any gene: 5. The V gene's germline CDR1 is LNHDA and CDR2 SQIVND (reference sequence). CDR3 in DNA: TGTGCCAGTAGTTATCTAGCGGGGTCCCAAGAGACCCAGTACTTC. Its protein is CASSYLAGSQETQYF.

This chain links TRBV6-1 with TRBJ2-7; D gene ambiguous. Germline lookup yields CDR1 MNHNS and CDR2 SASEGT. This CDR3 region has 12 residues. Trimming removed 7 bases from V and 0 bases from J, with 7 bases in between. The chain's CDR3 is CASKSDSYEQYF. CDR3 sequence (DNA): TGTGCCAGCAAGAGCGACTCCTACGAGCAGTACTTC.

This clone showed up just once. The chain employs TRBV5-1 and TRBJ1-2, with 10 bases that match TRBD1. The V and J ends lost 3 bases and 8 bases, in that order; junction bases with no gene match: 4. Germline loops: CDR1 SGHRS, CDR2 YFSETQ. There are 13 residues in the CDR3. CDR3 nucleotides: TGCGCCAGCAGCTGGGACAGGGGAGGAGGCTACACCTTC. Translated, it gives CASSWDRGGGYTF.

V and J are TRBV13 and TRBJ1-2; D unclear. Germline CDR1 is PRHDT and CDR2 is FYEKMQ (reference sequence). The CDR3 covers 14 residues. The V gene lost 0 bases and the J gene lost 2 bases, with 7 bases spanning the gap. The chain's CDR3 is CASSLGGPNYGYTF. The CDR3 DNA reads as TGTGCCAGCAGCTTAGGGGGCCCCAACTATGGCTACACCTTC.

V usage is TRBV2 and J usage is TRBJ2-2; 10 bases align to TRBD2. Trimming cost V 5 bases and J 4 bases; bases outside gene matches: 4. The CDR3 is made up of 15 amino acids. Looked up from germline, CDR1 is SNHLY and CDR2 is FYNNEI. The CDR3 bases are TGTGCCAGCAGTCTACTAGCGGGGCCCACCGGGGAGCTGTTTTTT. Amino acids: CASSLLAGPTGELFF.

The chain employs TRBV5-4 and TRBJ2-7, with 11 bases matching TRBD2. The CDR3 runs 14 residues. From germline, CDR1 is SGHNT and CDR2 YYREEE (reference sequence). V lost 3 bases to trimming and J lost 6 bases; unmatched junction nucleotides: 5. CDR3 nucleotide sequence: TGTGCCAGCAGCTCACCGGGACTAGCGGCCGAGCAGTACTTC. Protein: CASSSPGLAAEQYF.

This chain connects TRBV5-1 to TRBJ1-1; D call uncertain. Germline lookup yields CDR1 SGHRS and CDR2 YFSETQ. This CDR3 is built from 11 residues. V was trimmed by 1 base and J by 11 bases, leaving 9 bases between them. CDR3 nucleotides: TGCGCCAGCAGCTTGAATACCCGGGCTTTCTTT. This encodes CASSLNTRAFF. The full variable domain, rest sourced from reference TRBV5-1 and TRBJ1-1, is KAGVTQTPRYLIKTRGQQVTLSCSPISGHRSVSWYQQTPGQGLQFLFEYFSETQRNKGNFPGRFSGRQFSNSRSEMNVSTLELGDSALYLCASSLNTRAFFGQGTRLTVV.

This chain connects TRBV4-3 to TRBJ2-1; 9 bases match TRBD2. Germline V lookup: CDR1 LGHNA, CDR2 YSLEER. The CDR3 extends over 17 amino acids. The ends lost 0 bases at V and 4 bases at J; junction bases unmatched: 7. CDR3 in amino acids: CASSQDDLAGVYNEQFF. CDR3 bases: TGCGCCAGCAGCCAAGACGACTTAGCGGGGGTTTACAATGAGCAGTTCTTC.

This clone has a handful of counts. The gene calls are TRBV30 and TRBJ1-5, with D hard to call. Germline V gene sequence: CDR1 GTSNPN, CDR2 SVGIG (reference sequence). This CDR3 contains 13 residues. V shed 3 bases and J shed 5 bases, with 11 bases lying between them. The CDR3 spells CAWRRGADQPQHF. CDR3 DNA sequence: TGTGCCTGGAGGCGGGGAGCCGATCAGCCCCAGCATTTT.

The genes are TRBV28 and TRBJ1-2; 7 nucleotides match TRBD1. The germline CDR1 and CDR2 sequences are MDHEN and SYDVKM. The V and J ends lost 6 bases and 8 bases, in that order; junction bases with no gene match: 12. The CDR3 consists of 14 residues. The CDR3 loop reads CASSTPGQITGYTF. The CDR3 DNA is TGTGCCAGCAGCACCCCGGGACAGATAACGGGCTACACCTTC.

The DNA of the CDR3 is TGCGCCAGCAGCGCGGGACCCGGGACTAGCGTCACAACAGATACGCAGTATTTT. Its protein product is CASSAGPGTSVTTDTQYF. The chain couples TRBV5-1 to TRBJ2-3; 10 bases are shared with TRBD2. Germline lookup yields CDR1 SGHRS and CDR2 YFSETQ. J gave up 3 bases and V 4 bases, and 14 bases lay outside the gene matches. This CDR3 has 18 residues.

In its sample, this clone was seen a few times. V gene TRBV2 combines with J gene TRBJ1-2; TRBD1 matches 9 bases. The CDR3 runs to 14 residues. CDR1 and CDR2 (germline): SNHLY, FYNNEI. Trimming at V came to 4 bases and at J to 6 bases, leaving 6 bases not matched to a gene. CDR3 amino acids: CASSGEQGADGYTF. CDR3 DNA: TGTGCCAGCAGTGGAGAACAGGGGGCGGATGGCTACACCTTC.

The CDR3 DNA follows: TGTGCCAGTAGTACCCGGGACAGTGGCTACACCTTC. This codes for CASSTRDSGYTF. V is TRBV19 and J is TRBJ1-2; 7 bases match TRBD1. After removal of 4 bases from V and 7 bases from J, the junction contained 3 bases not matched to a gene. The CDR3 totals 12 residues. Germline lookup yields CDR1 LNHDA and CDR2 SQIVND (reference sequence).

The rearrangement joins TRBV5-1 to TRBJ1-1, with 7 bases that match TRBD1. Looked up from germline, CDR1 is SGHRS and CDR2 is YFSETQ. V lost 3 bases to trimming and J lost 1 base; unmatched junction nucleotides: 3. CDR3 length: 14 residues. The CDR3 protein is CASSSRTGNTEAFF. DNA for the CDR3: TGCGCCAGCAGCTCCCGGACAGGGAACACTGAAGCTTTCTTT.

The J gene is TRBJ1-6, the V gene TRBV27; D ambiguous. The germline V gene has CDR1 MNHEY and CDR2 SMNVEV (reference sequence). V lost 7 bases and J lost 9, with 19 bases in between. The CDR3 runs to 15 residues. This CDR3 is CASTPEGRMGSPLHF. CDR3 nucleotide sequence: TGTGCCAGCACCCCCGAGGGCCGAATGGGTTCACCCCTCCACTTT.

The rearrangement links TRBV6-4 to TRBJ2-5; 8 bases agree with TRBD2. After removal of 0 bases from V and 7 bases from J, the junction contained 10 bases not matched to a gene. There are 16 residues in the CDR3. Germline CDR1 MRHNA, CDR2 SNTAGT. The CDR3 is CASSDSSRGGGVTQYF. The DNA for the CDR3 is TGTGCCAGCAGTGACTCTAGTCGGGGGGGCGGGGTGACCCAGTACTTC.

The rearrangement joins TRBV7-2 to TRBJ2-5, with D possibly being TRBD2 (7 bases). The CDR3 is 17 amino acids. Germline CDR1 and CDR2: SGHTA and FQGNSA. The V end lost 1 base, the J end lost 1 base, and 16 bases lay between the germline ends. The CDR3: CASSLVWAGDTQETQYF. The CDR3 nucleotides are TGTGCCAGCAGCTTAGTATGGGCGGGGGACACCCAAGAGACCCAGTACTTC.

The V and J genes are TRBV19 and TRBJ2-5, with 7 bases lining up with TRBD1. TRBJ2-7 matches the DNA end more closely, so the J call is doubtful. Germline V gene lookup returns CDR1 LNHDA and CDR2 SQIVND (reference sequence). The CDR3 sequence is 14 residues long. The CDR3, as DNA: TGTGCCAGTAGTAAGGGGACAGCCTCCTACGAGCAGTACTTC. It yields the protein CASSKGTASYEQYF.

J is TRBJ2-5 and V is TRBV6-5; D perhaps matches TRBD1 (5 bases). This CDR3 spans 13 amino acids. Germline V gives CDR1 MNHEY, CDR2 SVGAGI. The V gene lost 7 bases and the J gene lost 7 bases, with 16 bases spanning the gap. The CDR3 is CASTRTPGATQYF. CDR3 coding DNA: TGTGCCAGCACCCGGACACCCGGCGCGACCCAGTACTTC.

The chain employs TRBV30 and TRBJ1-5; D unclear. The V end was cut by 0 bases, the J end by 0 bases, with 3 bases between. Germline V gene data show CDR1 as GTSNPN and CDR2 as SVGIG (reference sequence). The CDR3 runs to 13 residues. For the CDR3, the DNA is TGTGCCTGGAGTGTATATAGCAATCAGCCCCAGCATTTT. This encodes CAWSVYSNQPQHF.

The chain links TRBV4-2 to TRBJ1-2; D perhaps matches TRBD1 (6 bases). Germline-derived CDR1 and CDR2 are LGHNA and YNFKEQ. The V end was cut by 0 bases, the J end by 6 bases, with 8 bases between. The CDR3 covers 13 residues. The CDR3 reads CASSQDRGDGYTF. In nucleotides, the CDR3 is TGTGCCAGCAGCCAAGACAGGGGTGATGGCTACACCTTC.